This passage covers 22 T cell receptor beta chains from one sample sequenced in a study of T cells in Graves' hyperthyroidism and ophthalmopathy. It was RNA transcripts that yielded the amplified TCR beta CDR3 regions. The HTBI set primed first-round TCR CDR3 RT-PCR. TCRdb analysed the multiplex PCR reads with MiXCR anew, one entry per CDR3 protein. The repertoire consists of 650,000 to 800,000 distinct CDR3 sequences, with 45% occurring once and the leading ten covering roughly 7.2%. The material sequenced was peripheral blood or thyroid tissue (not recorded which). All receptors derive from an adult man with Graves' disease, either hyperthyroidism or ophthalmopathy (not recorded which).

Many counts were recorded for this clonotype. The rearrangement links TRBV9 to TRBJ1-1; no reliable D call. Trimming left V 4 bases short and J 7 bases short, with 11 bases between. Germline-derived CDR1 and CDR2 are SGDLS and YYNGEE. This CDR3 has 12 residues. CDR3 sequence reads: CASSMVTGEAFF. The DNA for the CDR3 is TGTGCCAGCAGCATGGTGACGGGTGAAGCTTTCTTT.

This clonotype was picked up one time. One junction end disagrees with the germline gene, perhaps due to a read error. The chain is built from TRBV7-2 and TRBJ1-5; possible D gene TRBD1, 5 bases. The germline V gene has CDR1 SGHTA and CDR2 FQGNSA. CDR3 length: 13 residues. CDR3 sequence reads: CASSLWGNQPQRF. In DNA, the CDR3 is TGTGCCAGCAGTTTGTGGGGGAATCAGCCCCAGCGTTTT.

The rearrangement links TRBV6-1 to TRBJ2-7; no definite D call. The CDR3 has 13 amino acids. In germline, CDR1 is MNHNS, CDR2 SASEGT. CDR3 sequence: CARDRAHFDEQYF. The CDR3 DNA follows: TGTGCTAGAGATAGAGCACATTTCGACGAGCAGTACTTC.

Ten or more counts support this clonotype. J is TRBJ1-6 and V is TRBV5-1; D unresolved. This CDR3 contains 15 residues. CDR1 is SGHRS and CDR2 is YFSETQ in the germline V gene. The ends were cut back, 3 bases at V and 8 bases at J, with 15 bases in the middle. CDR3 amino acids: CASSSLSGSDSPLHF. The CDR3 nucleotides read TGCGCCAGCAGCTCCCTTTCGGGTAGCGATTCACCCCTCCACTTT.

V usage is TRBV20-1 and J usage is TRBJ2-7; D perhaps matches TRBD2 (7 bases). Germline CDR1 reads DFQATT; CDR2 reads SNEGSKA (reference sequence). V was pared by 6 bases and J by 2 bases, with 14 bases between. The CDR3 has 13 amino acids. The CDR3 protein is CSARSGGTYEQYF. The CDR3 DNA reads TGCAGTGCGAGATCGGGGGGCACCTACGAGCAGTACTTC.

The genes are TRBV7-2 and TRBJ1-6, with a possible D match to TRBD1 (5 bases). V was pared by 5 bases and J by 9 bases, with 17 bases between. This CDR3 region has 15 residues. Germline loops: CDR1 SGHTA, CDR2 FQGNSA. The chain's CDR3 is CASSITGTEFSPLHF. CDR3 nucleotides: TGTGCCAGCAGCATTACCGGGACTGAGTTTTCACCCCTCCACTTT.

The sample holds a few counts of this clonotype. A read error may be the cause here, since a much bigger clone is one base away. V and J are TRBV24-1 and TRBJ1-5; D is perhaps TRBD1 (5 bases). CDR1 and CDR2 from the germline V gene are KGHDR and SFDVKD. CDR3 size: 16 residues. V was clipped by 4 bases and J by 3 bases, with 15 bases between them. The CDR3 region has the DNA TGTGCCACCAGTGACTCAAGGGACGGGACCAATCAGCCCCAGCATTTT. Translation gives CATSDSRDGTNQPQHF.

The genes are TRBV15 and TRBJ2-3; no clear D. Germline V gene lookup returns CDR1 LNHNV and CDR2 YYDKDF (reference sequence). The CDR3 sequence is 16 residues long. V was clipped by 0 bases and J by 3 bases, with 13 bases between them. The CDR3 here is CATSRDWVGMTDTQYF. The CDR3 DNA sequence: TGTGCCACCAGCAGAGATTGGGTGGGAATGACAGATACGCAGTATTTT.

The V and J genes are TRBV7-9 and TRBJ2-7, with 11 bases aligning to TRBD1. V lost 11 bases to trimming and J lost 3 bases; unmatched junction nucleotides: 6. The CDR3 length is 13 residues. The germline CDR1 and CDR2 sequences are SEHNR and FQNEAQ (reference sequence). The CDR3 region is CAWGDRGDYEQYF. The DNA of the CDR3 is TGTGCCTGGGGGGACAGGGGGGACTACGAGCAGTACTTC.

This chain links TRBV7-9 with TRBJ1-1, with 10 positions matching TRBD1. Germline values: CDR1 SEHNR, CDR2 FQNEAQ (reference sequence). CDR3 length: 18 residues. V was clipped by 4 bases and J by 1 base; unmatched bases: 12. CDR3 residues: CASSSLAGQGVANTEAFF. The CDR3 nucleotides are TGTGCCAGCAGCTCCCTAGCAGGACAGGGGGTGGCGAACACTGAAGCTTTCTTT.

The CDR3, as DNA: TGTGCCAGTAGCCCTCGCCTAGCGGGGGGGCCCTTCGAGCAGTACTTC. It codes for CASSPRLAGGPFEQYF. This chain connects TRBV7-2 to TRBJ2-7; 12 nucleotides line up with TRBD2. V trimming: 9 bases; J trimming: 6 bases; junction bases outside the gene matches: 15. CDR1 and CDR2 from the germline V gene are SGHTA and FQGNSA. The CDR3 is 16 residues long.

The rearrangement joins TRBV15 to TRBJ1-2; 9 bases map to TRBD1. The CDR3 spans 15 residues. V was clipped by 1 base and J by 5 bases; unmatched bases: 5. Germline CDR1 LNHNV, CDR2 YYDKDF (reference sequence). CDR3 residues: CATSRGRDRVYGYTF. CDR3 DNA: TGTGCCACCAGCAGAGGCCGGGACAGGGTGTATGGCTACACCTTC.

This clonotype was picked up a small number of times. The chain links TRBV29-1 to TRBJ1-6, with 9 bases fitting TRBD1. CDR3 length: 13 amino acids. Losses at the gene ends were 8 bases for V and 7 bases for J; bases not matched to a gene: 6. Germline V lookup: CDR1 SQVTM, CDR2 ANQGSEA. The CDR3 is CSFGQGSNSPLHF. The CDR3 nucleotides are TGCAGCTTCGGACAGGGGAGCAATTCACCCCTCCACTTT.

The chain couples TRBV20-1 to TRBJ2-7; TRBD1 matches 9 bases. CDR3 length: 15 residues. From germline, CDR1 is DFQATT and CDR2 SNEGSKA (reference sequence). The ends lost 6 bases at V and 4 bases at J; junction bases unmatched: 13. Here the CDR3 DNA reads TGCAGTGCAGAGCCGGGACAGGGTTTTGGGTACGAGCAGTACTTC. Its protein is CSAEPGQGFGYEQYF.

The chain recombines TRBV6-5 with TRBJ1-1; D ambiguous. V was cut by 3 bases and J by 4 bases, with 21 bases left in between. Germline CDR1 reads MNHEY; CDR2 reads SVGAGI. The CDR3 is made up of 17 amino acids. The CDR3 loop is CASSYTPRRTRSTEAFF. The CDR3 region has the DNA TGTGCCAGCAGTTATACCCCTCGGCGCACTCGGTCCACTGAAGCTTTCTTT.

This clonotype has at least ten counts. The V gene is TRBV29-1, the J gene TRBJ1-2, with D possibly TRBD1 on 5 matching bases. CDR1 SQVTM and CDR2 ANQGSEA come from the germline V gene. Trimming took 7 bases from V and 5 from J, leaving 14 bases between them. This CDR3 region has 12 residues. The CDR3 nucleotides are TGCAGCGGGGCGACAGTACCTTATGGCTACACCTTC. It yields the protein CSGATVPYGYTF. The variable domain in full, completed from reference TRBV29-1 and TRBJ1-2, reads SAVISQKPSRDICQRGTSLTIQCQVDSQVTMMFWYRQQPGQSLTLIATANQGSEATYESGFVIDKFPISRPNLTFSTLTVSNMSPEDSSIYLCSGATVPYGYTFGSGTRLTVV.

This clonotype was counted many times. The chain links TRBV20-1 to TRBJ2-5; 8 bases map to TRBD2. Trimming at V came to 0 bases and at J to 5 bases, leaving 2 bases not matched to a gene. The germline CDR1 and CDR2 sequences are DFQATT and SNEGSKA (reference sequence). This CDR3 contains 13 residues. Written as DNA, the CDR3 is TGCAGTGCTAGAGAGACGGGAGGGGAGACCCAGTACTTC. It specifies CSARETGGETQYF.

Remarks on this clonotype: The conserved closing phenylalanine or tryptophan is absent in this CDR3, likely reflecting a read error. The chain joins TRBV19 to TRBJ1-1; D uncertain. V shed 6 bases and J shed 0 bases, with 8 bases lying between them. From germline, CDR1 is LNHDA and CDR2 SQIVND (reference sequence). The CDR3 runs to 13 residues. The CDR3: CASSLRMNTEAFL. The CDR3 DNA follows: TGTGCCAGTAGCCTGCGGATGAACACTGAAGCTTTCCTT.

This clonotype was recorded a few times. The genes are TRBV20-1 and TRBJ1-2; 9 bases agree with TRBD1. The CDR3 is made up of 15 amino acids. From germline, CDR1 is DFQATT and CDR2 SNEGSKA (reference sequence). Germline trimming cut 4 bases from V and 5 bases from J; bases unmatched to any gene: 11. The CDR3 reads CSATMGQGGYYGYTF. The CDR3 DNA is TGCAGTGCTACAATGGGACAGGGAGGTTATTATGGCTACACCTTC.

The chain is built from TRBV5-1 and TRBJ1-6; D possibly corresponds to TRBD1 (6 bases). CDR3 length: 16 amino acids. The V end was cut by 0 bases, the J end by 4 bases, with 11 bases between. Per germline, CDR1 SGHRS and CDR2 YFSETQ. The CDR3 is CASSLAGARYNSPLHF. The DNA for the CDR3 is TGCGCCAGCAGCTTGGCAGGGGCCCGATATAATTCACCCCTCCACTTT.

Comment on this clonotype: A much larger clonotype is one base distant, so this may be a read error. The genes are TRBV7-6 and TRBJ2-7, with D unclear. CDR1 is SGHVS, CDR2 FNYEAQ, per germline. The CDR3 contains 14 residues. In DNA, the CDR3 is TGTGCCAGCAGCTTAGCTGACGGGTCCTACGGGCAGTACTTC. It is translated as CASSLADGSYGQYF. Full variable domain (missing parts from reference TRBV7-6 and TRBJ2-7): GAGVSQSPRYKVTKRGQDVALRCDPISGHVSLYWYRQALGQGPEFLTYFNYEAQQDKSGLPNDRFSAERPEGSISTLTIQRTEQRDSAMYRCASSLADGSYGQYFGPGTRLTVT.

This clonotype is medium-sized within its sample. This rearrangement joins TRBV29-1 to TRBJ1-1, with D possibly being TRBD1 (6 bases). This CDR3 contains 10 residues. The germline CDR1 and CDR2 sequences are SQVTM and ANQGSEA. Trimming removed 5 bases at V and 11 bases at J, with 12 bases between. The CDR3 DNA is TGCAGCGTTCTTACAGGGTTTGCTTTCTTT. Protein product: CSVLTGFAFF.